The entry below describes one TCR beta chain. It lacks a known antigen. Base quality data are lacking; no much larger clone is found one base away. One collaborating source in Seattle enrolled patients during active infection and followed them longitudinally through the course of disease. Collaborating institutions collected whole blood in K2EDTA tubes following their own protocols. For TCRbeta analysis, collaborators shipped samples in one of three forms: frozen whole blood, isolated PBMCs, or DNA extracted from either of those sample types. This specimen belongs to a study of blood T cell repertoires in COVID-19 (dated by TCRdb to the early 2020s). Study-wide context: Collaborator samples came from the United States, Italy and Spain and covered acute and convalescent phases of COVID-19. The prospective study material was composed of cDNA or gDNA derived from T cells, B-cell-depleted T cells, or PBMCs. The repertoires were released in a freely available public database meant as a resource for research on the immune response to SARS-CoV-2. The sample metadata nearly always contained a de-identified subject ID, COVID-19 status, age in years and sex. Where HLA class I and class II types were available, the types were taken from metadata supplied by the sample provider, not from assay-based typing. Samples came from the ongoing ImmuneRACE study (first 160 participants) plus 1,254 subjects from 6 global collaborators. Subjects who had been exposed to COVID-19, were actively infected with it, or had recovered from it provided the deeply sampled blood TCRbeta repertoires that made up the dataset.

The paper as a whole reports these results and caveats: The quantity of clinical and demographic metadata differed by source and by participant and was supplied without curation.

The CDR3 covers 14 residues, taking in both the cysteine and the phenylalanine. Just the 42-base CDR3 DNA is kept, in frame starting at base 1. The junction carries 10 bases between V and J, which are trimmed by 5 bases and 2 bases respectively. In the germline V gene, CDR1 corresponds to SNHLY and CDR2 to FYNNEI. The immunoSEQ Assay, a bias-controlled multiplex PCR, was used to amplify TCRbeta CDR3 regions from genomic DNA. The authors processed their data as follows. Within the assay, amplification of reference gene primers was used to estimate how many nucleated cells each sample contained. Sequence reads were collapsed and filtered to measure the absolute abundance of every unique TCRbeta CDR3 rearrangement. Productive Simpson clonality was computed per sample as the square root of Simpson's diversity index over productive rearrangements. TCRdb limited this immuneACCESS table to in-frame rearrangements with V and J called. A share of clones is missing; checked studies link under half to unresolved V genes, and the rest is unexplained. D and trimming come from the DNA, and the V and J calls and clone size come from that table. In this sample the table shows 300,000 to 400,000 clones, more than 70% of which occur a single time. The ten largest clones add up to over 2% of the sample.

Sequenced material: peripheral blood. The sequence derives from a woman aged 55-70 years with COVID-19, enrolled during active disease. This chain is built from TRBV2 and TRBJ1-5, with the D gene call left open. The DNA sequence is as follows: TGTGCCAGCAGTTTCGCGCGGGGCAATCAGCCCCAGCATTTT. The resulting protein is CASSFARGNQPQHF.